A selection of T cell receptor beta chains follows, all from one sample in a study of T cell clones after liver transplantation. Measured with immunoSEQ multiplex PCR; TCRdb has only the in-frame clones, and not every one. This table holds roughly 4,500 clones, 20% to 30% found once. Their recognized antigens are unknown. What was sequenced was CD4+ T cells from cultured PBMCs. Receptors were obtained from a human patient who received a liver transplant. These T cells may partly come from the graft donor. Each CDR3 is given with its conserved first and last residue. D genes are given only for firm matches. Part of the rows lack a size; the others show once, few, many or a class for expanded clones.

j_call v_call clone_size d_call cdr3_aa cdr3_nt
TRBJ2-3 TRBV7-3 NA NA CASSYPSRGEDTQYF TGTGCCAGCAGCTACCCTTCCAGGGGAGAAGATACGCAGTATTTT
TRBJ1-5 TRBV7-3 NA NA CASSPYDQPQHF TGTGCCAGCAGTCCGTACGATCAGCCCCAGCATTTT
TRBJ1-6 TRBV30 few NA CAWSGHGGSPLHF TGTGCCTGGAGTGGCCATGGGGGATCACCCCTCCACTTT
TRBJ1-1 TRBV19 NA TRBD1 CASSTRQGASANTEAFF TGTGCCAGTAGTACCAGACAGGGGGCATCGGCGAACACTGAAGCTTTCTTT
TRBJ2-7 TRBV6-5 NA NA CASSNSYEQYF TGTGCCAGCAGCAATTCCTACGAGCAGTACTTC
TRBJ2-7 TRBV28 NA TRBD1 CAIRRTGHSYEQYF TGTGCCATACGACGGACAGGCCACTCCTACGAGCAGTACTTC
TRBJ2-1 TRBV19 once NA CASRVQSSYNEQFF TGTGCCAGCCGGGTCCAGAGCTCCTACAATGAGCAGTTCTTC
TRBJ1-2 TRBV5-6 few NA CASSLQGREANYGYTF TGTGCCAGCAGCTTGCAGGGGAGGGAAGCTAACTATGGCTACACCTTC
TRBJ2-3 TRBV4-1 large NA CASSQDQGDTQYF TGCGCCAGCAGCCAAGATCAGGGAGATACGCAGTATTTT
TRBJ1-2 TRBV5-1 large TRBD1 CASSPRTGYGYTF TGCGCCAGCAGCCCCCGGACAGGGTATGGCTACACCTTC
TRBJ1-6 TRBV5-6 once NA CASSSQLVSYNSPLHF TGTGCCAGCAGCTCACAGCTAGTCTCCTATAATTCACCCCTCCACTTT
TRBJ1-1 TRBV10-3 NA NA CAIKINTEAFF TGTGCCATCAAAATCAACACTGAAGCTTTCTTT
TRBJ1-1 TRBV6-8 few TRBD1 CASSYRTGGKTEAFF TGTGCCAGCAGTTACCGGACAGGGGGCAAGACTGAAGCTTTCTTT
TRBJ2-5 TRBV4-2 few NA CASSLLPLQETQYF TGTGCCAGCAGCTTATTGCCCCTGCAAGAGACCCAGTACTTC
TRBJ1-1 TRBV18 medium-sized TRBD1 CASSPGQGASEAFF TGTGCCAGCTCCCCGGGACAGGGGGCCTCTGAAGCTTTCTTT
TRBJ1-4 TRBV2 medium-sized NA CANRGGTHEKLFF TGTGCCAACCGGGGGGGTACCCATGAAAAACTGTTTTTT
TRBJ2-1 TRBV5-4 few NA CASSLGPYNEQFF TGTGCCAGCAGCTTGGGGCCATACAATGAGCAGTTCTTC
TRBJ2-7 TRBV11-3 few NA CASSLRGSYEQYF TGTGCCAGCAGCTTACGGGGCTCCTACGAGCAGTACTTC
TRBJ1-1 TRBV5-4 few NA CASSLGGGTEAFF TGTGCCAGCAGCTTGGGTGGCGGCACTGAAGCTTTCTTT
TRBJ2-7 TRBV5-4 medium-sized NA CASSLGGGTPYEQYF TGTGCCAGCAGCTTGGGCGGCGGGACCCCCTACGAGCAGTACTTC
TRBJ2-5 TRBV7-7 few NA CASSLSQGETQYF TGTGCCAGCAGCTTATCGCAGGGAGAGACCCAGTACTTC
TRBJ1-2 TRBV5-4 NA NA CASKLVVPGKSYGYTF TGTGCCAGCAAGTTGGTCGTACCAGGAAAGAGCTATGGCTACACCTTC
TRBJ2-6 TRBV5-8 NA NA CASSLRFSGANVLTF TGTGCCAGCAGCTTACGGTTCTCTGGGGCCAACGTCCTGACTTTC
TRBJ1-1 TRBV4-2 few NA CASSQGGGIGTEAFF TGTGCCAGCAGCCAAGGTGGGGGGATTGGGACTGAAGCTTTCTTT
TRBJ2-5 TRBV9 medium-sized NA CASSVAGGETQYF TGTGCCAGCAGCGTAGCAGGTGGGGAGACCCAGTACTTC